The 10 T cell receptor beta chains reported below all come from one sample, sequenced in a study of early T cells in non-severe SARS-CoV-2 infection. MiXCR, run by TCRdb on the 5' RACE reads, gives a single entry per CDR3 protein. The sample contains some 60,000 distinct CDR3 sequences, 8.5% to 10% of which appear only once. Sequenced sample: whole blood. The receptors derive from an adult who was a healthcare worker with PCR-confirmed SARS-CoV-2 infection or an uninfected control (not recorded which).

This clonotype was observed many times. The V gene is TRBV2, the J gene TRBJ2-7, with a possible D match to TRBD2 (6 bases). Germline CDR1 reads SNHLY; CDR2 reads FYNNEI. The CDR3 covers 13 residues. The ends were cut back, 8 bases at V and 5 bases at J, with 16 bases in the middle. CDR3 nucleotides: TGTGCCAGCTCGACGGAGGGGATCAACGAGCAGTACTTC. Protein sequence: CASSTEGINEQYF.

In its sample, this clonotype was seen many times. V gene TRBV5-1 combines with J gene TRBJ2-1, with D tentatively TRBD1 (6 bases). Germline loops: CDR1 SGHRS, CDR2 YFSETQ. V was trimmed by 0 bases and J by 6 bases, leaving 13 bases between them. This CDR3 is 15 amino acids long. In DNA, the CDR3 is TGCGCCAGCAGCTTGGAATGGGCAGGGGCCAATGAGCAGTTCTTC. It specifies CASSLEWAGANEQFF.

CDR3 coding DNA: TGTGCCAGCAGCTTGGATTGGTCGGCCGGGGAGCTGTTTTTT. This sequence encodes CASSLDWSAGELFF. The gene calls are TRBV5-4 and TRBJ2-2; D gene uncertain. Trimming stripped 0 bases from V and 6 bases from J, with 9 bases between. The CDR3 spans 14 residues. Germline CDR1 is SGHNT and CDR2 is YYREEE (reference sequence).

This clonotype was detected ten times or more. The gene calls are TRBV6-5 and TRBJ1-6; D is undetermined. V was clipped by 11 bases and J by 9 bases, with 11 bases between them. The CDR3 loop spans 11 amino acids. Germline V gene sequence: CDR1 MNHEY, CDR2 SVGAGI. The CDR3 loop reads CASGKTSPLHF. The CDR3 DNA is TGTGCCTCCGGAAAGACTTCACCCCTCCACTTT.

Many counts were recorded for this clonotype. The chain combines TRBV10-1 with TRBJ1-2; no clear D gene. V was clipped by 6 bases and J by 4 bases, with 12 bases between them. Germline V CDR1 and CDR2: WNHNN, SYGVQD (reference sequence). The CDR3 spans 13 residues. For the CDR3, the DNA is TGCGCCAGCAGCTACGACCCCTCCTATGGCTACACCTTC. Translation gives CASSYDPSYGYTF.

This clonotype has more than one count but fewer than ten. J is TRBJ2-7 and V is TRBV2; D uncertain. This CDR3 has 12 residues. Trimming took off 8 bases at V and 9 bases at J, with 17 bases between the two ends. Germline values: CDR1 SNHLY, CDR2 FYNNEI. In DNA form, the CDR3 reads TGTGCCAGCGGGTCCCCGCGCTATGTGCAGTACTTC. This gives the protein CASGSPRYVQYF.

This clonotype was seen a single time. The rearrangement joins TRBV29-1 to TRBJ1-5; maybe TRBD1 (5 bases). From germline, CDR1 is SQVTM and CDR2 ANQGSEA. CDR3 size: 13 residues. Trimming took off 6 bases at V and 2 bases at J, with 11 bases between the two ends. The CDR3 DNA reads as TGCAGCGTCGCGGGACCAGGCAATCAGCCCCAGCATTTT. Its translation: CSVAGPGNQPQHF.

This clonotype was detected many times. The chain links TRBV4-2 to TRBJ2-7, with D hard to call. Germline V CDR1 and CDR2: LGHNA, YNFKEQ. V dropped 2 bases and J dropped 5 bases, with 4 bases sitting between them. This CDR3 comprises 11 residues. The chain's CDR3 is CASSQQDEQYF. The CDR3 DNA sequence: TGTGCCAGCAGCCAACAAGACGAGCAGTACTTC.

This clonotype was observed at least ten times. The V and J genes are TRBV7-9 and TRBJ1-5, with unresolved D. CDR1 SEHNR and CDR2 FQNEAQ come from the germline V gene (reference sequence). The CDR3 has 12 amino acids. Trimming took off 4 bases at V and 8 bases at J, with 9 bases between the two ends. Written as DNA, the CDR3 is TGTGCCAGCAGCTCCATTGCGGAGCCCCAGCATTTT. Its translation is CASSSIAEPQHF.

This clonotype was seen at least ten times. The chain has TRBV13 and TRBJ1-4; 9 bases match TRBD1. The trim removed 2 bases at V and 10 bases at J, leaving 11 bases unmatched. Germline V lookup: CDR1 PRHDT, CDR2 FYEKMQ (reference sequence). The CDR3 is 16 amino acids. Written as DNA, the CDR3 is TGTGCCAGCAGCTTAAAGGGCCGGGACAGGGTTGGAAAACTGTTTTTT. Protein product: CASSLKGRDRVGKLFF. Complete variable domain (other parts from reference TRBV13 and TRBJ1-4): AAGVIQSPRHLIKEKRETATLKCYPIPRHDTVYWYQQGPGQDPQFLISFYEKMQSDKGSIPDRFSAQQFSDYHSELNMSSLELGDSALYFCASSLKGRDRVGKLFFGSGTQLSVL.